This T cell receptor (beta chain) is from a study of blood T cell repertoires in COVID-19. This clone appeared a single time. Repertoires were generated with immunoSEQ multiplex PCR, while TCRdb's copy carries only in-frame clones and drops some. The sample has hundreds of thousands of clones, 65% to 85% seen once. The V end was cut by 0 bases, the J end by 0 bases, with 12 bases between. The CDR3 is 17 amino acids. Germline-derived CDR1 and CDR2 are MGHDK and SYGVNS. The clonotype was recovered from a woman aged 40 to 50 with acute COVID-19. The sequenced sample consisted of PBMCs or T cells enriched from blood (not recorded which). The V gene is TRBV25-1, the J gene TRBJ1-5; perhaps TRBD1 as D (6 bases). CDR3 region: CASSEYLWGLSNQPQHF. The DNA for the CDR3 is TGTGCCAGCAGTGAATATTTGTGGGGGCTTAGCAATCAGCCCCAGCATTTT.